Below are 11 T cell receptor beta chains sequenced from a single sample in a study of monozygotic twins with cystic fibrosis. This table comes from immunoSEQ multiplex PCR, and its TCRdb copy is limited to in-frame clones, with some not included. The sample yields tens of thousands of clones, 95% to 98% seen once. The specimen sequenced was blood. The receptors derive from a girl aged 10 to 17 with cystic fibrosis.

CDR3 sequence: CASSLPSGNTDTQYF. CDR3 DNA sequence: TGTGCCAGCAGCTTGCCTAGCGGGAACACAGATACGCAGTATTTT. The chain joins TRBV5-4 to TRBJ2-3; TRBD2 matches 9 bases. Germline CDR1 SGHNT, CDR2 YYREEE (reference sequence). Unmatched junction bases numbered 2, after V lost 1 base and J lost 2 bases. There are 15 residues in the CDR3.

The chain employs TRBV23-1 and TRBJ1-1, with 7 bases lining up with TRBD1. TRBV23-1 is designated an ORF whose function remains uncertain. The CDR3 is 13 amino acids. The trim removed 5 bases at V and 3 bases at J, leaving 3 bases unmatched. CDR3 region: CASSVQGYTEAFF. DNA of the CDR3: TGCGCCAGCAGTGTACAGGGGTACACTGAAGCTTTCTTT.

The gene calls are TRBV27 and TRBJ1-1; 7 bases agree with TRBD1. J gave up 8 bases and V 7 bases, and 10 bases lay outside the gene matches. CDR1 and CDR2 from the germline V gene are MNHEY and SMNVEV (reference sequence). The CDR3 has 13 residues. The CDR3 sequence is CASKTGTGGEAFF. The DNA of the CDR3 is TGTGCCAGCAAGACAGGGACGGGAGGAGAAGCTTTCTTT.

The gene calls are TRBV10-3 and TRBJ1-5; D is possibly TRBD1 (5 bases). The CDR3 is made up of 13 amino acids. Between the trimmed V and J ends, which lost 8 bases and 3 bases, there was a span of 11 bases. CDR1 ENHRY and CDR2 SYGVKD come from the germline V gene. The CDR3 DNA reads as TGTGCCATCCAGGGTGAGTCCAATCAGCCCCAGCATTTT. As protein: CAIQGESNQPQHF.

The chain has TRBV10-3 and TRBJ2-1; D remains ambiguous. The CDR3 consists of 15 residues. CDR1 and CDR2 (germline): ENHRY, SYGVKD. The ends were cut back, 6 bases at V and 6 bases at J, with 18 bases in the middle. The CDR3 protein is CAISEFSIKTNEQFF. CDR3 sequence (DNA): TGTGCCATCAGCGAATTCTCTATTAAGACCAATGAGCAGTTCTTC.

A single count supports this clone. The rearrangement joins TRBV4-1 to TRBJ2-3; maybe TRBD1 (5 bases). This CDR3 has 14 amino acids. Per germline, CDR1 MGHRA and CDR2 YSYEKL. V shed 0 bases and J shed 4 bases, with 8 bases lying between them. CDR3 loop: CASSQEGRADTQYF. As DNA, the CDR3 is TGCGCCAGCAGCCAAGAGGGGCGCGCAGATACGCAGTATTTT.

This chain joins TRBV5-4 and TRBJ1-2; D is unresolved. CDR3 length: 13 residues. Germline values: CDR1 SGHNT, CDR2 YYREEE (reference sequence). V was clipped by 0 bases and J by 3 bases, with 6 bases between them. The DNA of the CDR3 is TGTGCCAGCAGCTTGGCCGATGACTATGGCTACACCTTC. This encodes CASSLADDYGYTF. Using reference TRBV5-4 and TRBJ1-2 for the parts outside the CDR3, the full variable domain is ETGVTQSPTHLIKTRGQQVTLRCSSQSGHNTVSWYQQALGQGPQFIFQYYREEENGRGNFPPRFSGLQFPNYSSELNVNALELDDSALYLCASSLADDYGYTFGSGTRLTVV.

This chain links TRBV30 with TRBJ1-2; TRBD1 agrees at 10 bases. The CDR3 loop spans 14 amino acids. The germline V gene encodes CDR1 GTSNPN and CDR2 SVGIG (reference sequence). J lost 4 bases, V lost 5 bases, and 7 bases had no gene match. The CDR3 region is CAWDRDRGLYGYTF. CDR3 nucleotides: TGTGCCTGGGACCGGGACAGGGGCCTCTATGGCTACACCTTC.

This clone showed up just once. J is TRBJ2-2 and V is TRBV7-6; D call uncertain. Germline V gene sequence: CDR1 SGHVS, CDR2 FNYEAQ. V dropped 3 bases and J dropped 6 bases, with 8 bases sitting between them. The CDR3 consists of 13 residues. The CDR3 DNA is TGTGCCAGCAGCTTTGGGGTTGCCGGGGAGCTGTTTTTT. Translation: CASSFGVAGELFF.

This clone was found once. The chain is built from TRBV9 and TRBJ1-5, with D maybe TRBD1 (5 bases). The CDR3 totals 14 residues. Germline assignment: CDR1 SGDLS and CDR2 YYNGEE. Deletions cut 0 bases from V and 7 bases from J, with 11 bases between. This CDR3 is CASSVGPGDQPQHF. CDR3 sequence (DNA): TGTGCCAGCAGCGTAGGCCCCGGGGACCAGCCCCAGCATTTT.

The chain combines TRBV4-1 with TRBJ2-7; no clear D gene. V was trimmed by 0 bases and J by 6 bases, leaving 15 bases between them. CDR3 size: 15 residues. Germline V gene lookup returns CDR1 MGHRA and CDR2 YSYEKL. CDR3 nucleotides: TGCGCCAGCAGCCAAGATGTCCGACTGACGGGCGAGCAGTACTTC. This codes for CASSQDVRLTGEQYF.